This passage covers 32 T cell receptor beta chains from one sample sequenced in a study of vaccination and CD4 T cells after COVID-19. Their cognate antigens are unknown. Once obtained from cultured CD4+ T cells, the DNA was sequenced using the Oncomine TCR Beta short-read assay. TCRdb ran MiXCR on the PCR reads and lists one entry per CDR3 protein. The sample holds roughly 9,800 distinct CDR3 sequences; 45% to 70% are singletons and the top ten take 16%. The treatment: approximately 10-day PBMC culture with coronavirus spike peptide pools or control peptides (ViraFEST assay). Sequencing input: CD4+ T cells from blood, cultured in vitro. The receptors here all came from a human donor who had recovered from COVID-19.

This clonotype has a single count. The chain recombines TRBV5-6 with TRBJ2-7; D is unclear. The CDR3 runs to 15 residues. CDR1 and CDR2 (germline): SGHDT, YYEEEE. Trimming took off 2 bases at V and 0 bases at J, with 12 bases between the two ends. Here the CDR3 DNA reads TGTGCCAGCAGCTTCCTGGCAGCCAGCTCCTACGAGCAGTACTTC. Translating it yields CASSFLAASSYEQYF.

The J gene is TRBJ2-3, the V gene TRBV11-2; weak D call: TRBD2 (7 bases). This CDR3 has 15 amino acids. Germline assignment: CDR1 SGHAT and CDR2 FQNNGV. The V and J ends lost 9 bases and 4 bases respectively, with 20 bases between them. The CDR3 loop reads CASSRRGEGADTQYF. CDR3 bases: TGTGCCAGTAGCAGGCGAGGGGAGGGGGCAGATACGCAGTATTTT.

V gene TRBV6-2 or TRBV6-3 combines with J gene TRBJ1-2; no reliable D call. The CDR3 is made up of 14 amino acids. Germline V CDR1 and CDR2: MNHEY, SVGEGT. With 7 bases removed from V and 5 bases from J, the gap between germline ends came to 17 bases. In DNA form, the CDR3 reads TGTGCCAGCACCGACCCGCCTGGAGGATATGGCTACACCTTC. Translating it yields CASTDPPGGYGYTF.

This chain uses TRBV20-1 with TRBJ2-1, with D possibly TRBD2 on 6 matching bases. V was cut by 6 bases and J by 3 bases, with 21 bases left in between. CDR3 length: 16 amino acids. Germline CDR1 is DFQATT and CDR2 is SNEGSKA (reference sequence). The CDR3 region is CSAPGSGAVVYNEQFF. The DNA for the CDR3 is TGCAGTGCCCCGGGGTCGGGAGCGGTCGTCTACAATGAGCAGTTCTTC.

The chain links TRBV5-1 to TRBJ2-7; 7 bases match TRBD1. The V segment lost 0 bases and the J segment 3 bases; nucleotides outside the gene matches: 9. This CDR3 is built from 16 residues. Germline V gene sequence: CDR1 SGHRS, CDR2 YFSETQ. The CDR3 spells CASSLGGRDSFYEQYF. CDR3 in DNA: TGCGCCAGCAGCTTGGGGGGTCGGGACAGCTTCTACGAGCAGTACTTC. Supplemented by reference TRBV5-1 and TRBJ2-7, the full variable domain reads KAGVTQTPRYLIKTRGQQVTLSCSPISGHRSVSWYQQTPGQGLQFLFEYFSETQRNKGNFPGRFSGRQFSNSRSEMNVSTLELGDSALYLCASSLGGRDSFYEQYFGPGTRLTVT.

The V gene is TRBV7-2, the J gene TRBJ1-5; D might be TRBD1 (5 bases). The germline V gene encodes CDR1 SGHTA and CDR2 FQGNSA. The CDR3 consists of 15 residues. Trimming took 5 bases from V and 4 from J, leaving 15 bases between them. CDR3 in amino acids: CASSLLGTGNQPQHF. As DNA, the CDR3 is TGTGCCAGCAGCCTCTTAGGGACGGGTAATCAGCCCCAGCATTTT. Variable domain in full (rest from reference TRBV7-2 and TRBJ1-5): GAGVSQSPSNKVTEKGKDVELRCDPISGHTALYWYRQSLGQGLEFLIYFQGNSAPDKSGLPSDRFSAERTGGSVSTLTIQRTQQEDSAVYLCASSLLGTGNQPQHFGDGTRLSIL.

This chain joins TRBV30 and TRBJ1-3, with unresolved D. The CDR3 has 14 amino acids. Trimming removed 0 bases at V and 3 bases at J, with 9 bases between. Per germline, CDR1 GTSNPN and CDR2 SVGIG (reference sequence). CDR3 coding DNA: TGTGCCTGGAGTGTAAAAAGAAGTGGAAACACCATATATTTT. Translation gives CAWSVKRSGNTIYF. The full variable domain, rest sourced from reference TRBV30 and TRBJ1-3, is SQTIHQWPATLVQPVGSPLSLECTVEGTSNPNLYWYRQAAGRGLQLLFYSVGIGQISSEVPQNLSASRPQDRQFILSSKKLLLSDSGFYLCAWSVKRSGNTIYFGEGSWLTVV.

V gene TRBV6-1 combines with J gene TRBJ2-4; either TRBD1 or TRBD2 may fit D (5 bases each). The germline CDR1 and CDR2 sequences are MNHNS and SASEGT. V gave up 6 bases and J gave up 6 bases, with 21 bases separating them. This CDR3 region has 16 residues. DNA of the CDR3: TGTGCCAGCAGGGCCAGGGTGGGAGCCCGGGGAAACATTCAGTACTTC. Translation gives CASRARVGARGNIQYF.

About this clonotype: Mismatch with germline at one junction end may stem from a read error. The genes are TRBV28 and TRBJ1-2; D not resolved. This CDR3 comprises 13 residues. The V gene's germline CDR1 is MDHEN and CDR2 SYDVKM. The CDR3 here is CVSSFLANYGYTF. CDR3 coding DNA: TGTGTCAGCAGTTTTCTGGCTAACTATGGCTACACCTTC.

This chain uses TRBV7-2 with TRBJ2-7; the D call may be TRBD1 or TRBD2 (5 bases each). CDR3 size: 12 residues. V was clipped by 3 bases and J by 6 bases, with 9 bases between them. Looked up from germline, CDR1 is SGHTA and CDR2 is FQGNSA. For the CDR3, the DNA is TGTGCCAGCAGCTTGGGACGCGGCGAGCAGTACTTC. This gives the protein CASSLGRGEQYF. The whole variable domain, filled in from reference TRBV7-2 and TRBJ2-7, reads GAGVSQSPSNKVTEKGKDVELRCDPISGHTALYWYRQSLGQGLEFLIYFQGNSAPDKSGLPSDRFSAERTGGSVSTLTIQRTQQEDSAVYLCASSLGRGEQYFGPGTRLTVT.

The genes are TRBV20-1 and TRBJ2-1; D is undetermined. V was cut by 3 bases and J by 8 bases, with 20 bases left in between. The germline gives CDR1 DFQATT, CDR2 SNEGSKA (reference sequence). The length of the CDR3 is 15 residues. Here the CDR3 reads CSASGEKKWRDEQFF. In DNA form, the CDR3 reads TGCAGTGCTAGTGGAGAAAAGAAGTGGCGCGATGAGCAGTTCTTC.

V usage is TRBV9 and J usage is TRBJ2-5; 13 positions agree with TRBD2. The CDR3 extends over 15 amino acids. CDR1 SGDLS and CDR2 YYNGEE come from the germline V gene. V shed 4 bases and J 3 bases; nucleotides not matched to a gene: 3. The CDR3 region is CASSMGLAGKETQYF. The CDR3 nucleotides are TGTGCCAGCAGCATGGGACTAGCGGGAAAAGAGACCCAGTACTTC.

This clonotype was counted a few times. CDR3: CSVLTMGYEQYF. DNA for the CDR3: TGCAGCGTCCTTACCATGGGCTACGAGCAGTACTTC. The chain links TRBV29-1 to TRBJ2-7; the D is unclear. Germline V CDR1 and CDR2: SQVTM, ANQGSEA. CDR3 length equals 12 residues. The V end was cut by 6 bases, the J end by 3 bases, with 12 bases between.

The V call is TRBV10-1, the J call TRBJ1-1; D unresolved. Trimming removed 0 bases from V and 11 bases from J, with 13 bases in between. CDR3 size: 13 residues. Per the germline V gene, CDR1 is WNHNN and CDR2 is SYGVQD (reference sequence). This CDR3 reads CASSESRRRSAFF. The CDR3 region has the DNA TGCGCCAGCAGTGAGTCTAGAAGGAGGTCCGCTTTCTTT.

The J gene is TRBJ1-1, the V gene TRBV2, with 10 bases fitting TRBD1. Germline V gene lookup returns CDR1 SNHLY and CDR2 FYNNEI. The V segment lost 5 bases and the J segment 4 bases; nucleotides outside the gene matches: 4. The CDR3 totals 14 residues. The CDR3 bases are TGTGCCAGCAGTCGACAGGGGGCGAGCACTGAAGCTTTCTTT. Amino acid sequence: CASSRQGASTEAFF.

The chain is built from TRBV11-3 and TRBJ2-3; D gene ambiguous. Between the trimmed V and J ends, which lost 5 bases and 5 bases, there was a span of 8 bases. Germline values: CDR1 SGHNT, CDR2 YENEEA. There are 12 residues in the CDR3. In DNA form, the CDR3 reads TGTGCCAGCAGCCCGTACGGAGATACGCAGTATTTT. Translation: CASSPYGDTQYF. Based on the CDR3 plus reference TRBV11-3 and TRBJ2-3, the full variable domain is EAGVVQSPRYKIIEKKQPVAFWCNPISGHNTLYWYLQNLGQGPELLIRYENEEAVDDSQLPKDRFSAERLKGVDSTLKIQPAELGDSAVYLCASSPYGDTQYFGPGTRLTVL.

This clonotype was seen only once. The chain uses TRBV19 and TRBJ1-1; TRBD1 matches 8 bases. The V gene's germline CDR1 is LNHDA and CDR2 SQIVND (reference sequence). Trimming took 6 bases from V and 3 from J; bases not matched to a gene: 9. The CDR3 runs to 15 residues. The DNA of the CDR3 is TGTGCCAGTAGGAGCCCAGGGGGCGAGGACACTGAAGCTTTCTTT. Protein sequence: CASRSPGGEDTEAFF.

In DNA, the CDR3 is TGCGCCAGCAGCTCTGGTGCTAGCGGAATCCAAGAGACCCAGTACTTC. It is translated as CASSSGASGIQETQYF. The V and J genes are TRBV5-1 and TRBJ2-5; 7 nucleotides line up with TRBD2. V dropped 3 bases and J dropped 1; count of bases not matched to a gene: 9. This CDR3 comprises 16 residues. Germline V CDR1 and CDR2: SGHRS, YFSETQ. Full variable domain (missing parts from reference TRBV5-1 and TRBJ2-5): KAGVTQTPRYLIKTRGQQVTLSCSPISGHRSVSWYQQTPGQGLQFLFEYFSETQRNKGNFPGRFSGRQFSNSRSEMNVSTLELGDSALYLCASSSGASGIQETQYFGPGTRLLVL.

The genes are TRBV28 and TRBJ1-1; D remains ambiguous. Germline loops: CDR1 MDHEN, CDR2 SYDVKM. Trimming pared 3 bases from V and 7 bases from J, leaving 9 bases between. This CDR3 has 12 residues. CDR3 region: CASSLLDGEAFF. For the CDR3, the DNA is TGTGCCAGCAGTTTGTTGGACGGTGAAGCTTTCTTT.

This clonotype was counted a single time. The CDR3 DNA reads TGTGCCAGCAGTTTAGAAGGCTACGAGCAGTACTTC. Amino acid sequence: CASSLEGYEQYF. The V gene is TRBV12-3 or TRBV12-4, the J gene TRBJ2-7; D remains ambiguous. V was trimmed by 1 base and J by 3 bases, leaving 4 bases between them. CDR3 length: 12 residues.

CDR3 DNA: TGTGCCAGCAGTGAATATTCTAGGCCAAGGGGGGCGAGTGAAAAACTGTTTTTT. This encodes CASSEYSRPRGASEKLFF. The rearrangement links TRBV25-1 to TRBJ1-4; tentative D call: TRBD1 (6 bases). V shed 0 bases and J shed 7 bases, with 21 bases lying between them. Germline V gene sequence: CDR1 MGHDK, CDR2 SYGVNS. This CDR3 comprises 18 residues.

The chain employs TRBV24-1 and TRBJ1-2; D is uncertain. The CDR3 is made up of 12 amino acids. Between the trimmed V and J ends, which lost 12 bases and 3 bases, there was a span of 13 bases. Germline loops: CDR1 KGHDR, CDR2 SFDVKD. The chain's CDR3 is CAPIGVDYGYTF. In DNA form, the CDR3 reads TGTGCCCCCATCGGGGTGGACTATGGCTACACCTTC.

The rearrangement joins TRBV7-2 to TRBJ2-5; a weak D match, TRBD1 (5 bases). Germline V gives CDR1 SGHTA, CDR2 FQGNSA. The CDR3 runs 13 residues. Trimming removed 4 bases from V and 5 bases from J, with 11 bases in between. CDR3 in amino acids: CASSSRAGETQYF. In nucleotides, the CDR3 is TGTGCCAGCAGCTCCAGGGCTGGCGAGACCCAGTACTTC.

This rearrangement joins TRBV20-1 to TRBJ2-1, with 10 nucleotides matching TRBD1. Germline V lookup: CDR1 DFQATT, CDR2 SNEGSKA (reference sequence). V shed 3 bases, J shed 8 bases, and the junction held 7 bases outside the gene matches. This CDR3 spans 14 amino acids. The CDR3 here is CSAREGTGDHEQFF. In DNA form, the CDR3 reads TGCAGTGCTAGGGAAGGGACAGGGGATCATGAGCAGTTCTTC.

A few counts support this clonotype. The chain uses TRBV20-1 and TRBJ2-4, with 9 bases that match TRBD1. The germline gives CDR1 DFQATT, CDR2 SNEGSKA (reference sequence). V dropped 7 bases and J dropped 7; count of bases not matched to a gene: 11. The CDR3 is made up of 14 amino acids. Here the CDR3 DNA reads TGCAGTGGCCTGACAGGGGGAGGTCGGAACATTCAGTACTTC. Amino acids: CSGLTGGGRNIQYF.

The rearrangement joins TRBV20-1 to TRBJ1-2; 8 nucleotides agree with TRBD1. The CDR3 loop spans 13 amino acids. Germline V gene data show CDR1 as DFQATT and CDR2 as SNEGSKA (reference sequence). V shed 4 bases, J shed 4 bases, and the junction held 5 bases outside the gene matches. This CDR3 is CSATGGPSYGYTF. Here the CDR3 DNA reads TGCAGTGCTACAGGGGGCCCCTCCTATGGCTACACCTTC.

The chain recombines TRBV7-2 with TRBJ1-1, with D maybe TRBD1 (5 bases). Germline values: CDR1 SGHTA, CDR2 FQGNSA. The CDR3 consists of 15 residues. V lost 0 bases and J lost 5, with 13 bases in between. As DNA, the CDR3 is TGTGCCAGCAGCTTAGCGCGGGTAGAGGGGACTGAAGCTTTCTTT. Translating it yields CASSLARVEGTEAFF.

The V gene is TRBV4-1, the J gene TRBJ1-2; unclear D gene. This CDR3 comprises 16 residues. V lost 0 bases and J lost 1, with 12 bases in between. Germline V lookup: CDR1 MGHRA, CDR2 YSYEKL. CDR3 nucleotide sequence: TGCGCCAGCAGCCAAGATTACCAGGCGCGTAACTATGGCTACACCTTC. The encoded protein is CASSQDYQARNYGYTF.

The chain employs TRBV6-1 and TRBJ1-5, with a tentative D call TRBD1 (5 bases). V lost 6 bases and J lost 6, with 12 bases in between. CDR3 length: 13 residues. CDR1 is MNHNS, CDR2 SASEGT, per germline. This CDR3 is CASSPGGGQPQHF. Here the CDR3 DNA reads TGTGCCAGCAGCCCCGGGGGTGGTCAGCCCCAGCATTTT.

J is TRBJ2-1 and V is TRBV19, with 10 nucleotides matching TRBD2. Germline CDR1 LNHDA, CDR2 SQIVND (reference sequence). CDR3 length: 17 amino acids. J lost 9 bases, V lost 6 bases, and 17 bases had no gene match. CDR3 amino acids: CASRPPGLAGERGEQFF. The CDR3 nucleotides are TGTGCCAGTAGACCCCCGGGGCTAGCGGGGGAACGGGGTGAGCAGTTCTTC.

J is TRBJ2-1 and V is TRBV7-9, with 11 bases lining up with TRBD2. Germline lookup yields CDR1 SEHNR and CDR2 FQNEAQ (reference sequence). V lost 5 bases to trimming and J lost 4 bases; unmatched junction nucleotides: 4. The CDR3 totals 15 residues. This CDR3 is CASSGGTSGYNEQFF. CDR3 DNA: TGTGCCAGCAGCGGGGGGACTAGCGGATACAATGAGCAGTTCTTC.

This chain joins TRBV30 and TRBJ1-1; D might be TRBD1 (5 bases). Germline CDR1 GTSNPN, CDR2 SVGIG (reference sequence). The length of the CDR3 is 14 residues. The ends were cut back, 3 bases at V and 4 bases at J, with 15 bases in the middle. The CDR3 region is CAWSANGGGTEAFF. The CDR3 region has the DNA TGTGCCTGGAGCGCCAACGGGGGAGGCACTGAAGCTTTCTTT.